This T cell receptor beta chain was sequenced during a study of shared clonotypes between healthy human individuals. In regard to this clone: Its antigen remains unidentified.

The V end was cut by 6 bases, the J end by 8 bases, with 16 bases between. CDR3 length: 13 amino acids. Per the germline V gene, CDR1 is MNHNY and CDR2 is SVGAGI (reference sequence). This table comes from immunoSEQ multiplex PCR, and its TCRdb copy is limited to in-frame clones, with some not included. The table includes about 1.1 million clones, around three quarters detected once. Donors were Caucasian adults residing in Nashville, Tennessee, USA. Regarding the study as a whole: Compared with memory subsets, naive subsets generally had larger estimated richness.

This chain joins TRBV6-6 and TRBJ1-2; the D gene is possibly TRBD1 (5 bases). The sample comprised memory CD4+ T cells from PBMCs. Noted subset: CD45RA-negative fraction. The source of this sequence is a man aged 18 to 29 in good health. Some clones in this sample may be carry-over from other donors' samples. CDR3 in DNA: TGTGCCAGCAGCTTGGCAGGGACCGAGGGCTACACCTTC. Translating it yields CASSLAGTEGYTF.